One and the same sample provided the 4 T cell receptor beta chains below, sequenced in a study of naive and memory T cell subsets. Two oligonucleotides, mixed equimolar, formed the beta constant-region primer covering TRBC1 and TRBC2. Nested alpha and beta constant-region primers with the SP2 primer drove four PCR rounds on ligated cDNA. Via MiXCR, TCRdb re-called the UMI-ligation and nested PCR reads, giving one row per CDR3 protein. The sample lists approximately 100,000 distinct CDR3 sequences, around 13% occurring once. Antigens of these TCRs are unknown. Regarding the study as a whole: Especially in CD8 cells, naive repertoires contained a few larger clonotypes, possibly CD45RA-re-expressing memory cells.

The material sequenced was naive CD8+ T cells from blood. These receptors were obtained from a human donor in good health.

This clonotype has ten or more counts. J is TRBJ1-1 and V is TRBV5-6; 7 bases align to TRBD1. Germline CDR1 is SGHDT and CDR2 is YYEEEE. V was clipped by 5 bases and J by 2 bases; unmatched bases: 6. The CDR3 is 14 amino acids. The CDR3 protein is CASRTGTDNTEAFF. In nucleotides, the CDR3 is TGTGCCAGCAGAACCGGGACAGACAACACTGAAGCTTTCTTT.

The gene calls are TRBV6-6 and TRBJ1-1, with no clear D. V shed 5 bases and J shed 8 bases, with 15 bases lying between them. Germline CDR1 is MNHNY and CDR2 is SVGAGI (reference sequence). This CDR3 spans 13 amino acids. The CDR3: CASSNRGELEAFF. CDR3 nucleotide sequence: TGTGCCAGCAGTAACCGGGGAGAGTTGGAAGCTTTCTTT.

The chain has TRBV29-1 and TRBJ2-3, with D tentatively TRBD2 (6 bases). Trimming took off 6 bases at V and 3 bases at J, with 16 bases between the two ends. The germline V gene has CDR1 SQVTM and CDR2 ANQGSEA. The CDR3 extends over 14 amino acids. DNA for the CDR3: TGCAGCGTCCGGGGTCAGGGAGGAACAGATACGCAGTATTTT. It specifies CSVRGQGGTDTQYF.

The genes are TRBV12-3 or TRBV12-4 and TRBJ1-5; D not resolved. This CDR3 has 14 residues. Between the trimmed V and J ends, which lost 6 bases and 6 bases, there was a span of 15 bases. CDR3 sequence: CASSQAEPGQPQHF. The CDR3 nucleotides read TGTGCCAGCAGCCAGGCGGAACCGGGTCAGCCCCAGCATTTT.